One and the same sample provided the 10 T cell receptor beta chains below, sequenced in a study of tissue T cells after allogeneic stem cell transplantation. This sample's time point: mouse harvest day 14 after allogeneic transplant. Mouse grafts combined 10^7 T-cell-depleted bone marrow cells with 10^6 splenic CD5+ T cells. Here immunoSEQ multiplex PCR was the method, and the copy in TCRdb shows in-frame clones only, minus some. The table includes about 3,200 clones, around 46% detected once. The sequenced material came from gut tissue. The receptors derive from a female BALB/c mouse given C57BL/6 T cells with graft-versus-host disease after an allogeneic hematopoietic cell transplant.

As to this clone: The gene names given are mouse names. The read stops 1 residue short of the end of the CDR3; the missing end is completed from the germline J gene. The chain couples TRBV26 to TRBJ2-3, with D unresolved. This CDR3 spans 13 amino acids. The V gene's germline CDR1 is KGHPV and CDR2 FQNQEV (reference sequence). V was cut by 3 bases and J by 1 base, with 5 bases left in between. The covered CDR3 bases are TGTGCCAGCAGTCTTCAGGGTGCAGAAACGCTGTAT. Protein product: CASSLQGAETLY. The entire CDR3 protein reads CASSLQGAETLYF.

This clone has just one count. Gene names and germline refer to mouse. Read coverage stops 1 residue before the CDR3 terminus; the germline J gene supplies the remainder. The chain links TRBV24 to TRBJ2-7; 12 bases map to TRBD2. The germline gives CDR1 KGHTA, CDR2 FRNEEI. The CDR3 extends over 15 amino acids. After removal of 4 bases from V and 3 bases from J, the junction contained 4 bases not matched to a gene. The sequenced CDR3 bases are TGTGCCAGCAGTCCGGACTGGGGGGGGCTCTATGAACAGTAC. Residues: CASSPDWGGLYEQY. The complete CDR3 reads CASSPDWGGLYEQYF.

Of note for this clone: Gene names are the mouse ones. The observed sequence ends 1 residue before the CDR3 terminus, with the missing tail filled in from the germline J gene. The chain couples TRBV13-2 to TRBJ1-1; TRBD1 agrees at 7 bases. Trimming took 0 bases from V and 10 from J; bases not matched to a gene: 3. This CDR3 region has 12 residues. CDR1 and CDR2 (germline): NNHNN, SYGAGS (reference sequence). The CDR3 is CASGDEGARVFF. CDR3 bases read: TGTGCCAGCGGTGATGAGGGGGCGAGAGTCTTC.

On this clone: The genes are named according to mouse. The read terminates 1 residue before the CDR3 end, so the remaining end is supplied by the germline J gene. The genes are TRBV3 and TRBJ1-4; weak D call: TRBD1 (6 bases). Trimming cost V 5 bases and J 2 bases, with 12 bases left between them. The germline gives CDR1 SNHLY, CDR2 FYNGKV (reference sequence). This CDR3 has 15 residues. This CDR3 is CASSPRGQSNERLFF. The covered CDR3 bases are TGTGCCAGCAGCCCCCGGGGACAATCCAACGAAAGATTATTT. The complete variable domain, with remaining parts taken from reference TRBV3 and TRBJ1-4, reads GPKVLQIPSHQIIDMGQMVTLNCDPVSNHLYFYWYKQILGQQMEFLVNFYNGKVMEKSKLFKDQFSVERPDGSYFTLKIQPTALEDSAVYFCASSPRGQSNERLFFGHGTKLSVL.

As regards this clone: Gene names are mouse gene names. The read ends 1 residue early relative to the CDR3; the germline J gene fills the gap. The genes are TRBV13-2 and TRBJ2-5; D call uncertain. Looked up from germline, CDR1 is NNHNN and CDR2 is SYGAGS (reference sequence). V lost 0 bases, J lost 8 bases, and 4 bases lay in between. This CDR3 comprises 11 residues. The chain's CDR3 is CASGDAGTQYF. The DNA read from the CDR3 is TGTGCCAGCGGTGATGCCGGCACCCAGTAC.

This clone was counted between two and nine times. The germline and genes are mouse ones. The read comes to an end 1 residue before the CDR3 does, leaving the germline J gene to fill in the end. V usage is TRBV3 and J usage is TRBJ2-7; 10 bases agree with TRBD2. This CDR3 is 15 amino acids long. In germline, CDR1 is SNHLY, CDR2 FYNGKV (reference sequence). V gave up 5 bases and J gave up 0 bases; unmatched junction bases: 4. CDR3 in amino acids: CASSLTGGSSYEQYF. The part of the CDR3 DNA that was read is TGTGCCAGCAGCCTGACTGGGGGGAGCTCCTATGAACAGTAC.

As concerns this clone: Mouse names are used for the genes. The read terminates 1 residue before the CDR3 end, so the remaining end is supplied by the germline J gene. The rearrangement links TRBV5 to TRBJ1-1, with D tentatively TRBD1 (6 bases). Trimming took 4 bases from V and 5 from J, leaving 11 bases between them. The CDR3 length is 13 residues. The germline gives CDR1 LGHNA, CDR2 YNLKQL (reference sequence). This CDR3 reads CASSPGTITEVFF. CDR3 DNA (partial): TGTGCCAGCAGCCCAGGGACAATTACAGAAGTCTTC.

On this clone: The gene symbols are mouse symbols. The CDR3 end falls 1 residue outside the read, so it is completed with the germline J gene. V is TRBV13-1 and J is TRBJ1-1, with TRBD1 identical over 7 bases. CDR3 length equals 13 residues. The J segment lost 1 base and the V segment lost 6 bases, leaving 3 bases of the junction unmatched. CDR1 is NSHNY, CDR2 SYGAGN, per germline. The CDR3 bases that were read are TGTGCCAGCAACCGGGACAGAAACACAGAAGTCTTC. It is translated as CASNRDRNTEVF. The complete CDR3 protein is CASNRDRNTEVFF.

Remarks on this clone: Genes and germline are mouse. The CDR3 end lies 1 residue beyond the end of the read and is filled in from the germline J gene. The V and J genes are TRBV19 and TRBJ2-2; D is unresolved. The V gene lost 5 bases and the J gene lost 5 bases, with 1 base spanning the gap. Per the germline V gene, CDR1 is FNHDT and CDR2 is SITEND (reference sequence). This CDR3 has 10 amino acids. The covered CDR3 bases are TGTGCCAGCAGGACCGGGCAGCTCTAC. Amino acid sequence: CASRTGQLY. The whole CDR3 protein is CASRTGQLYF. Full variable domain (remainder filled in from reference TRBV19 and TRBJ2-2): GGIITQTPKFLIGQEGQKLTLKCQQNFNHDTMYWYRQDSGKGLRLIYYSITENDLQKGDLSEGYDASREKKSSFSLTVTSAQKNEMAVFLCASRTGQLYFGEGSKLTVL.

With regard to this clone: Genes and germline come from the mouse. From the germline J gene comes the end of the CDR3, since the read stops 1 residue before it. This chain uses TRBV5 with TRBJ2-2, with 9 bases lining up with TRBD1. Germline CDR1 LGHNA, CDR2 YNLKQL (reference sequence). With V trimmed by 6 bases and J by 2 bases, 4 bases remained unmatched. The CDR3 spans 15 residues. CDR3 sequence: CASRGTGRNTGQLYF. CDR3 bases read: TGTGCCAGCAGGGGGACAGGGAGGAACACCGGGCAGCTCTAC.